These T cell receptor beta chains were read from a single sample in a study of blood T cell repertoires in COVID-19. Only in-frame clones appear in the TCRdb table, and some are missing; sequencing was by immunoSEQ multiplex PCR. This table holds about 130,000 clones, about 80% found once. What was sequenced was peripheral blood. These receptors came from a woman aged 45 to 65 with acute or convalescent COVID-19. Both conserved end residues are part of each CDR3. The D gene is left open where the match is weak. Rows give clone size only sometimes, using once, few, many, or a class for an expanded clone.

-	TRBV11-3	-	TRBJ2-1	CASSFGGPYNEQFF	TGTGCCAGCAGCTTCGGCGGGCCCTACAATGAGCAGTTCTTC
-	TRBV5-4	-	TRBJ2-2	CASSYLGTNTGELFF	TGTGCCAGCAGCTACCTCGGGACGAACACCGGGGAGCTGTTTTTT
-	TRBV6-1	-	TRBJ1-3	CASSVGRFGSGNTIYF	TGTGCCAGCAGTGTCGGAAGGTTCGGGTCTGGAAACACCATATATTTT
-	TRBV5-6	-	TRBJ2-7	CASSSYRVHPSYEQYF	TGTGCCAGCAGCTCCTACAGGGTTCATCCTTCCTACGAGCAGTACTTC
TRBD2	TRBV28	-	TRBJ2-1	CASKKQDMGLAGEGYEQFF	TGTGCCAGCAAAAAGCAAGATATGGGACTAGCGGGAGAGGGCTATGAGCAGTTCTTC
-	TRBV7-7	-	TRBJ2-5	CASRNRPQETQYF	TGTGCTAGCAGGAACAGACCCCAAGAGACCCAGTACTTC
-	TRBV19	-	TRBJ2-6	CASTPQISGANVLTF	TGTGCCAGTACCCCTCAGATCTCTGGGGCCAACGTCCTGACTTTC
TRBD1	TRBV19	-	TRBJ2-6	CASSERTGDSGANVLTF	TGTGCCAGTAGTGAGCGGACAGGGGATTCTGGGGCCAACGTCCTGACTTTC
TRBD1	TRBV30	few	TRBJ1-2	CAWAQGSYGYTF	TGTGCCTGGGCACAGGGGTCCTATGGCTACACCTTC
-	TRBV5-6	-	TRBJ1-1	CASSLADTEAFF	TGTGCCAGCAGCTTGGCAGACACTGAAGCTTTCTTT
TRBD1	TRBV5-1	-	TRBJ1-3	CASSLGQASGNTIYF	TGCGCCAGCAGCCTAGGACAGGCCTCTGGAAACACCATATATTTT
TRBD2	TRBV6-5	once	TRBJ2-2	CASSYSLAGAGELFF	TGTGCCAGCAGTTACTCACTAGCGGGAGCCGGGGAGCTGTTTTTT
TRBD1	TRBV10-1	-	TRBJ1-4	CASIDQGETNEKLFF	TGCGCCAGCATTGACCAGGGGGAGACTAATGAAAAACTGTTTTTT
-	TRBV12-3/TRBV12-4	few	TRBJ1-2	CASSSGQGYTF	TGTGCCAGCAGTTCTGGACAGGGCTACACCTTC
-	TRBV16	few	TRBJ2-1	CASSQSSYNEQFF	TGTGCCAGCAGCCAATCTTCGTACAATGAGCAGTTCTTC
TRBD1	TRBV9	-	TRBJ2-2	CASSVEVRTGANTGELFF	TGTGCCAGCAGCGTAGAAGTAAGGACAGGTGCGAACACCGGGGAGCTGTTTTTT
TRBD1	TRBV4-1	few	TRBJ2-5	CASSQGNRGRETQYF	TGCGCCAGCAGCCAGGGCAACAGGGGGCGGGAGACCCAGTACTTC
-	TRBV6-6	-	TRBJ1-5	CASSGAGSGNQPQHF	TGTGCCAGCAGCGGGGCGGGGTCGGGCAATCAGCCCCAGCATTTT
-	TRBV3-1/TRBV3-2	-	TRBJ2-6	CASSQGTMRSGANVLTF	TGTGCCAGCAGCCAGGGGACAATGCGTTCTGGGGCCAACGTCCTGACTTTC
TRBD1	TRBV19	-	TRBJ1-1	CASKPSDRVYTEAFF	TGTGCCAGTAAGCCTTCAGACAGGGTATATACTGAAGCTTTCTTT
-	TRBV7-9	-	TRBJ1-2	CASSLVPPAGYYGYTF	TGTGCCAGCAGCTTAGTCCCACCAGCCGGGTACTATGGCTACACCTTC
TRBD1	TRBV7-2	-	TRBJ1-2	CASSSPPGQGDYGYTF	TGTGCCAGCAGCTCTCCTCCGGGACAGGGAGACTATGGCTACACCTTC
TRBD1	TRBV7-8	-	TRBJ1-4	CASSLDRGSNEKLFF	TGTGCCAGCAGCTTAGACAGGGGGTCTAATGAAAAACTGTTTTTT
-	TRBV10-2	-	TRBJ1-1	CASSDVGRGAFF	TGCGCCAGCAGTGACGTCGGGCGGGGAGCTTTCTTT
TRBD1	TRBV9	-	TRBJ2-7	CASSVGWGQHYEQYF	TGTGCCAGCAGCGTAGGTTGGGGACAGCACTACGAGCAGTACTTC
TRBD2	TRBV3-1/TRBV3-2	-	TRBJ2-1	CASSPGLAGYNEQFF	TGTGCCAGCAGCCCCGGGCTAGCGGGTTACAATGAGCAGTTCTTC
-	TRBV7-3	once	TRBJ2-1	CASSFGRGNEQFF	TGTGCCAGCAGCTTCGGACGGGGCAATGAGCAGTTCTTC
-	TRBV4-2	once	TRBJ1-3	CASSQAQGPPSGNTIYF	TGTGCCAGCAGCCAAGCCCAGGGTCCCCCCTCTGGAAACACCATATATTTT
-	TRBV9	-	TRBJ2-7	CASSPGVDYEQYF	TGTGCCAGCAGCCCCGGGGTAGACTACGAGCAGTACTTC
-	TRBV10-3	-	TRBJ2-7	CAISPDRIETYEQYF	TGTGCCATCAGCCCAGACAGAATCGAAACCTACGAGCAGTACTTC
-	TRBV15	-	TRBJ2-5	CATARGETQYF	TGTGCCACCGCCCGAGGGGAGACCCAGTACTTC
TRBD1	TRBV7-6	-	TRBJ1-1	CASSPGQGTGTEAFF	TGTGCCAGCAGCCCGGGACAGGGGACGGGTACTGAAGCTTTCTTT
TRBD1	TRBV18	-	TRBJ1-2	CASSWDRASGYTF	TGTGCCAGCTCCTGGGACAGGGCTAGTGGCTACACCTTC
-	TRBV2	-	TRBJ1-3	CASSELLNTIYF	TGTGCCAGCAGCGAACTCTTAAACACCATATATTTT
TRBD1	TRBV6-6	-	TRBJ2-7	CASSYSRTGAWKQYF	TGTGCCAGCAGTTACTCCCGGACAGGGGCCTGGAAGCAGTACTTC
TRBD2	TRBV20-1	-	TRBJ2-3	CSASRGTSGGARDTQYF	TGCAGTGCTAGTCGTGGGACTAGCGGGGGGGCCAGGGATACGCAGTATTTT
-	TRBV7-8	-	TRBJ2-1	CASSSGRGIVYNEQFF	TGTGCCAGCAGCTCAGGAAGGGGGATTGTCTACAATGAGCAGTTCTTC
TRBD2	TRBV5-4	-	TRBJ2-1	CASSSPGLAEYNEQFF	TGTGCCAGCAGCTCACCGGGACTAGCGGAATACAATGAGCAGTTCTTC
TRBD1	TRBV5-1	-	TRBJ1-2	CASGRDRYNYGYTF	TGCGCCAGCGGGCGGGACAGATATAACTATGGCTACACCTTC
TRBD1	TRBV5-1	-	TRBJ2-3	CASSFGSTGVSDTQYF	TGCGCCAGCAGCTTTGGTTCGACAGGGGTTTCAGATACGCAGTATTTT
-	TRBV27	once	TRBJ2-2	CASSSRLDTGELFF	TGTGCCAGCAGTTCGCGACTGGACACCGGGGAGCTGTTTTTT
-	TRBV19	-	TRBJ2-5	CASKEFGGETQYF	TGTGCCAGTAAGGAGTTCGGGGGAGAGACCCAGTACTTC
-	TRBV7-9	-	TRBJ1-1	CASSLQVNTEAFF	TGTGCCAGCAGCTTACAGGTGAACACTGAAGCTTTCTTT
-	TRBV5-8	-	TRBJ2-3	CASSYSGTDTQYF	TGTGCCAGCAGTTACAGTGGCACAGATACGCAGTATTTT
TRBD1	TRBV10-1	-	TRBJ2-3	CASSEKGDSPVRDTQYF	TGCGCCAGCAGTGAGAAGGGGGACAGCCCGGTTCGGGATACGCAGTATTTT
TRBD2	TRBV5-4	-	TRBJ2-2	CASSSGGLAGVGELFF	TGTGCCAGCAGCTCGGGAGGACTAGCGGGAGTCGGGGAGCTGTTTTTT